This T cell receptor beta chain was found in a study of vaccination and CD4 T cells after COVID-19. Study-level background: Median time from COVID diagnosis to post-COVID sampling was over 85 days (35 to 161). Study-level points and caveats: Median SARS-CoV-2-reactive clonotype numbers rose nonsignificantly, roughly 21 to 38.

Regarding this clonotype: Its antigen is undetermined.

With 5 bases clipped from V and 5 bases from J, the junction kept 12 bases outside the gene matches. The CDR3 is 17 residues long. Germline V gene data show CDR1 as SGHVS and CDR2 as FQNEAQ. The time point here: late sampling 161 to 241 days after vaccination in three convalescent patients. Treatment indicated: approximately 9-day PBMC culture with coronavirus spike peptide pools or control peptides (ViraFEST assay). Antigen-specific T cells were expanded with peptide pools by ViraFEST, and TCRs were then sequenced. The dates of positive PCR tests extended from March through December 2020 and came before the US Alpha, Beta and Delta variants. With the Oncomine TCR Beta short-read assay, DNA from cultured CD4+ T cells was sequenced. TCRdb itself ran the PCR reads through MiXCR, one entry per CDR3 protein. Among about 24,000 distinct CDR3 sequences listed, 40% to 50% were seen once.

The TCR was taken from a human donor who had recovered from COVID-19. This specimen consisted of CD4+ T cells from blood, cultured in vitro, obtained about 7 months after SARS-CoV-2 vaccination. This sequence joins TRBV7-8 and TRBJ2-1, with 10 bases that match TRBD2. The CDR3 loop reads CASSRTRAGGPHNEQFF. The CDR3 DNA follows: TGTGCCAGCAGCCGAACCCGAGCGGGAGGGCCACACAATGAGCAGTTCTTC. The variable domain in full, with the rest retrieved from reference TRBV7-8 and TRBJ2-1, is GAGVSQSPRYKVAKRGQDVALRCDPISGHVSLFWYQQALGQGPEFLTYFQNEAQLDKSGLPSDRFFAERPEGSVSTLKIQRTQQEDSAVYLCASSRTRAGGPHNEQFFGPGTRLTVL.